The 21 T cell receptor beta chains below come from one sample, sequenced in a study of blood T cell repertoires in COVID-19. Data came from immunoSEQ multiplex PCR; TCRdb stores just in-frame clones and leaves some out. This sample has more than 110,000 clones; roughly 73% occur once, and the top ten carry approximately 9%. Sequenced sample: peripheral blood. The receptors stem from a woman aged 45-59 years with active or convalescent COVID-19.

The chain recombines TRBV7-9 with TRBJ2-5; 7 bases are shared with TRBD1. The CDR3 sequence is 17 residues long. Germline CDR1 is SEHNR and CDR2 is FQNEAQ (reference sequence). J gave up 1 base and V 3 bases, and 11 bases lay outside the gene matches. The CDR3 DNA follows: TGTGCCAGCAGCTTTTACCGGGGACAGTTCATCCAAGAGACCCAGTACTTC. Translated: CASSFYRGQFIQETQYF.

The chain links TRBV6-2 or TRBV6-3 to TRBJ2-7; D is perhaps TRBD2 (5 bases). V was shortened by 5 bases and J by 5 bases, with 19 bases between the two germline ends. Germline-derived CDR1 and CDR2 are MNHEY and SVGEGT. The CDR3 covers 15 residues. The CDR3 sequence is CASSPDGRVGDEQYF. The CDR3 nucleotides are TGTGCCAGCAGTCCGGATGGTAGGGTCGGGGACGAGCAGTACTTC.

The chain is built from TRBV19 and TRBJ1-4; D remains ambiguous. Germline values: CDR1 LNHDA, CDR2 SQIVND (reference sequence). This CDR3 region has 15 residues. Trimming left V 1 base short and J 4 bases short, with 10 bases between. CDR3 sequence reads: CASSIGGLNNEKLFF. CDR3 in DNA: TGTGCCAGTAGTATAGGAGGGCTTAATAATGAAAAACTGTTTTTT.

J is TRBJ1-6 and V is TRBV7-2; 7 bases agree with TRBD1. V was pared by 4 bases and J by 7 bases, with 10 bases of the junction left unmatched. Germline V gives CDR1 SGHTA, CDR2 FQGNSA. This CDR3 has 16 residues. CDR3 protein: CASSSQPPGQNSPLHF. DNA for the CDR3: TGTGCCAGCAGCTCACAACCACCGGGACAGAATTCACCCCTCCACTTT.

The rearrangement uses TRBV29-1 and TRBJ1-6; TRBD1 might be the D (5 bases). Germline-derived CDR1 and CDR2 are SQVTM and ANQGSEA. The germline V and J ends were trimmed by 7 bases and 9 bases, with 34 bases remaining between them. There are 19 residues in the CDR3. CDR3 loop: CSATTLGEGLVPIGSPLHF. The CDR3 DNA reads TGCAGCGCCACCACCCTGGGGGAGGGGCTCGTACCTATAGGTTCACCCCTCCACTTT.

V usage is TRBV7-6 and J usage is TRBJ2-7; TRBD1 aligns across 9 bases. Germline-derived CDR1 and CDR2 are SGHVS and FNYEAQ. V lost 3 bases and J lost 3; bases outside the gene matches: 9. This CDR3 region has 16 residues. In DNA form, the CDR3 reads TGTGCCAGCAGCTTTAGGGGGGACAGGGATGACTACGAGCAGTACTTC. Encoded protein: CASSFRGDRDDYEQYF.

In this sample, this clone turned up many times. The chain joins TRBV5-1 to TRBJ2-7; perhaps TRBD1 as D (5 bases). Trimming left V 0 bases short and J 3 bases short, with 10 bases between. CDR1 is SGHRS, CDR2 YFSETQ, per germline. The CDR3 contains 14 residues. CDR3 amino acids: CASSLGGQIYEQYF. CDR3 bases: TGCGCCAGCAGCTTGGGTGGACAAATCTACGAGCAGTACTTC.

The chain recombines TRBV7-2 with TRBJ1-1; 7 bases are a match to TRBD1. CDR3 size: 15 residues. The V gene end was trimmed by 5 bases and the J gene end by 1 base; junction bases not matched to a gene: 7. CDR1 and CDR2 (germline): SGHTA, FQGNSA. CDR3 sequence: CASSLNRGRNTEAFF. CDR3 coding DNA: TGTGCCAGCAGCCTCAACAGGGGAAGGAACACTGAAGCTTTCTTT.

This clone was recorded at least ten times. The gene calls are TRBV6-4 and TRBJ2-1; unclear D gene. V gave up 10 bases and J gave up 2 bases, with 18 bases separating them. Germline V CDR1 and CDR2: MRHNA, SNTAGT. This CDR3 comprises 15 residues. The CDR3 DNA reads TGTGCCACTTCGCCTTGGAGATCAACCTACAATGAGCAGTTCTTC. Translated: CATSPWRSTYNEQFF.

J is TRBJ1-1 and V is TRBV4-2, with 8 bases fitting TRBD1. Germline V gives CDR1 LGHNA, CDR2 YNFKEQ. V shed 4 bases, J shed 10 bases, and the junction held 11 bases outside the gene matches. This CDR3 is built from 14 residues. CDR3 protein: CASSPPGQANGAFF. The CDR3 coding sequence is TGTGCCAGCAGCCCGCCGGGACAGGCCAATGGAGCTTTCTTT.

The V call is TRBV28, the J call TRBJ1-1; 8 nucleotides match TRBD1. CDR3 size: 14 residues. Trimming removed 6 bases from V and 4 bases from J; junction bases left unmatched: 7. Germline lookup yields CDR1 MDHEN and CDR2 SYDVKM. CDR3 nucleotide sequence: TGTGCCAGCAGCCGCAGGGGGCTGGTCACTGAAGCTTTCTTT. It codes for CASSRRGLVTEAFF.

The V call is TRBV2, the J call TRBJ1-2, with D possibly being TRBD1 (6 bases). The CDR3 runs to 13 residues. The germline V and J ends were trimmed by 6 bases and 4 bases, with 12 bases remaining between them. Germline CDR1 and CDR2: SNHLY and FYNNEI. The CDR3 region has the DNA TGTGCCAGCAGAGTGGACAGTGCCTATGGCTACACCTTC. Translating it yields CASRVDSAYGYTF. Variable domain in full (rest from reference TRBV2 and TRBJ1-2): EPEVTQTPSHQVTQMGQEVILRCVPISNHLYFYWYRQILGQKVEFLVSFYNNEISEKSEIFDDQFSVERPDGSNFTLKIRSTKLEDSAMYFCASRVDSAYGYTFGSGTRLTVV.

There are a few counts of this clone. The V call is TRBV7-9, the J call TRBJ1-5; D call uncertain. Trimming took 3 bases from V and 0 from J, leaving 9 bases between them. Germline CDR1 reads SEHNR; CDR2 reads FQNEAQ (reference sequence). There are 15 residues in the CDR3. CDR3 in amino acids: CASSLGDNSNQPQHF. CDR3 in DNA: TGTGCCAGCAGCTTGGGAGACAATAGCAATCAGCCCCAGCATTTT.

The V gene is TRBV7-8, the J gene TRBJ1-6; 7 bases map to TRBD1. CDR1 and CDR2 (germline): SGHVS, FQNEAQ. The CDR3 is made up of 16 amino acids. The junction had 8 bases not matched to a gene; V was cut back by 5 bases and J by 4 bases. The CDR3 spells CASSPGQATYNSPLHF. The CDR3 coding sequence is TGTGCCAGCAGCCCTGGACAGGCAACATATAATTCACCCCTCCACTTT.

The J gene is TRBJ2-2, the V gene TRBV28, with a possible D match to TRBD2 (6 bases). The germline CDR1 and CDR2 sequences are MDHEN and SYDVKM. Deletions cut 3 bases from V and 4 bases from J, with 15 bases between. This CDR3 is 16 amino acids long. The CDR3 sequence: CASSFGGTWGTGELFF. As DNA, the CDR3 is TGTGCCAGCAGTTTCGGGGGTACTTGGGGCACCGGGGAGCTGTTTTTT.

The J gene is TRBJ1-1, the V gene TRBV19; 9 nucleotides agree with TRBD1. Germline loops: CDR1 LNHDA, CDR2 SQIVND (reference sequence). The CDR3 is 17 amino acids. Trimming took 2 bases from V and 1 from J; bases not matched to a gene: 8. CDR3 bases: TGTGCCAGTAGTATATTATACAGGGGGCAGGGGAACACTGAAGCTTTCTTT. Protein product: CASSILYRGQGNTEAFF. Full variable domain (remainder filled in from reference TRBV19 and TRBJ1-1): DGGITQSPKYLFRKEGQNVTLSCEQNLNHDAMYWYRQDPGQGLRLIYYSQIVNDFQKGDIAEGYSVSREKKESFPLTVTSAQKNPTAFYLCASSILYRGQGNTEAFFGQGTRLTVV.

The chain has TRBV19 and TRBJ2-1, with TRBD1 matching 8 bases. The CDR3 has 16 amino acids. Losses at the gene ends were 9 bases for V and 7 bases for J; bases not matched to a gene: 17. From germline, CDR1 is LNHDA and CDR2 SQIVND (reference sequence). CDR3 DNA: TGTGCCAGCACTAACTCGAAGGGACAGGTTGGGAATGAGCAGTTCTTC. This translates into CASTNSKGQVGNEQFF. Filled out from reference TRBV19 and TRBJ2-1, the complete variable domain reads DGGITQSPKYLFRKEGQNVTLSCEQNLNHDAMYWYRQDPGQGLRLIYYSQIVNDFQKGDIAEGYSVSREKKESFPLTVTSAQKNPTAFYLCASTNSKGQVGNEQFFGPGTRLTVL.

The gene calls are TRBV5-4 and TRBJ1-4, with TRBD1 as a possible D gene (6 bases). The germline V and J ends were trimmed by 0 bases and 8 bases, with 14 bases remaining between them. CDR3 length equals 15 residues. Germline values: CDR1 SGHNT, CDR2 YYREEE (reference sequence). CDR3 region: CASSLGTATNEKLFF. The CDR3 DNA sequence: TGTGCCAGCAGCTTGGGGACAGCCACAAACGAAAAACTGTTTTTT.

The chain has TRBV30 and TRBJ2-1, with D possibly being TRBD2 (5 bases). Germline V gene data show CDR1 as GTSNPN and CDR2 as SVGIG (reference sequence). Trimming took off 4 bases at V and 0 bases at J, with 10 bases between the two ends. The CDR3 covers 14 residues. The CDR3 sequence is CAWKGDLSYNEQFF. The CDR3 DNA reads as TGTGCCTGGAAGGGAGACCTCTCCTACAATGAGCAGTTCTTC.

The J gene is TRBJ1-1, the V gene TRBV5-1; 9 bases match TRBD1. This CDR3 has 15 residues. Trimming removed 4 bases from V and 11 bases from J; junction bases left unmatched: 15. CDR1 is SGHRS, CDR2 YFSETQ, per germline. Here the CDR3 reads CASSTGTGPTGGAFF. CDR3 coding DNA: TGCGCCAGCAGCACGGGGACAGGGCCCACCGGGGGTGCTTTCTTT. Supplemented by reference TRBV5-1 and TRBJ1-1, the full variable domain reads KAGVTQTPRYLIKTRGQQVTLSCSPISGHRSVSWYQQTPGQGLQFLFEYFSETQRNKGNFPGRFSGRQFSNSRSEMNVSTLELGDSALYLCASSTGTGPTGGAFFGQGTRLTVV.

The V call is TRBV5-4, the J call TRBJ2-1, with D possibly matching TRBD1 (6 bases). Germline V gene lookup returns CDR1 SGHNT and CDR2 YYREEE (reference sequence). This CDR3 is 15 amino acids long. Trimming took off 5 bases at V and 0 bases at J, with 12 bases between the two ends. CDR3 loop: CASSLPGHSYNEQFF. The CDR3 region has the DNA TGTGCCAGCAGTCTCCCGGGACACTCCTACAATGAGCAGTTCTTC.